Presented here are 2 T cell receptor beta chains from one specimen sequenced in a study of T cell repertoires in cytomegalovirus infection (dated by TCRdb to about 2019). The intended sense of this specimen's treatment or condition label: in vitro stimulation with specific CMV peptide epitopes to enrich CMV-specific T cells. Their antigen targets remain unknown. Sequencing was performed on an Illumina HiSeq 1500. The raw public data were reprocessed by TCRdb itself: fastp quality trimming at Q25, MiXCR clonotype calling, in-frame beta chains only. Rows are unified per CDR3 protein, each entry keeping the most common DNA and genes. A total of roughly 990,000 distinct CDR3 sequences appear in this sample, approximately 31% of them only once. Over 10% of the sample is held by the ten biggest clonotypes. The material was cultured CD8+ T cells from PBMCs, obtained from culture after CMV antigen stimulation. All receptors come from a human donor in good health (CMV status not recorded). Some clones in this sample may be carry-over from other donors' samples.

The chain employs TRBV20-1 and TRBJ1-5, with 8 bases identical to TRBD1. The V gene end was trimmed by 6 bases and the J gene end by 5 bases; junction bases not matched to a gene: 9. There are 14 residues in the CDR3. The germline V gene encodes CDR1 DFQATT and CDR2 SNEGSKA (reference sequence). The CDR3 here is CSAQVYRGYQPQHF. CDR3 DNA sequence: TGCAGTGCACAGGTCTACAGGGGGTATCAGCCCCAGCATTTT.

The rearrangement uses TRBV19 and TRBJ2-1, with 7 bases lining up with TRBD2. Germline V gene data show CDR1 as LNHDA and CDR2 as SQIVND (reference sequence). V dropped 2 bases and J dropped 8; count of bases not matched to a gene: 9. The CDR3 totals 15 residues. The CDR3 region is CASSIRGRAGDEQFF. CDR3 nucleotide sequence: TGTGCCAGTAGTATACGTGGGAGGGCCGGCGATGAGCAGTTCTTC. Variable domain in full (rest from reference TRBV19 and TRBJ2-1): DGGITQSPKYLFRKEGQNVTLSCEQNLNHDAMYWYRQDPGQGLRLIYYSQIVNDFQKGDIAEGYSVSREKKESFPLTVTSAQKNPTAFYLCASSIRGRAGDEQFFGPGTRLTVL.